Detailed here is one TCR beta chain. This specimen belongs to a study of T cell clonotyping in hematopoietic cell transplantation. Study-wide background: Recipient samples before transplant were obtained post-cytoreduction.

Repertoires were generated with immunoSEQ multiplex PCR, while TCRdb's copy carries only in-frame clones and drops some. The sample holds some 40,000 clones, 85% seen once. Specified time point: recipient sample about 28 days before transplant, after cytoreduction. The CDR3 totals 15 residues. The germline V gene has CDR1 SGHTA and CDR2 FQGNSA. Trimming left V 5 bases short and J 0 bases short, with 12 bases between. The chain uses TRBV7-2 and TRBJ2-3; D not resolved. Sequencing used peripheral blood mononuclear cells, obtained before stem cell transplant. This TCR was sampled from a man aged 55 to 70 with acute myeloid leukemia. Some clones in this sample may be carry-over from other donors' samples. The CDR3 nucleotides read TGTGCCAGCAGCCAAACCTTGGGTAGCACAGATACGCAGTATTTT. It specifies CASSQTLGSTDTQYF.